This TCR beta chain is from a study of Ad26.COV2.S vaccination and SARS-CoV-2 variants. The treatment denotes: about 20 received Ad26.COV2.S at low or high dose, single or two shots; about 5 received placebo; per-sample allocation not given. Day 63 following the first vaccine or placebo injection was when the samples were taken. V lost 4 bases, J lost 6 bases, and 3 bases stayed unmatched. Germline-derived CDR1 and CDR2 are SGHAT and FQNNGV. The CDR3 is 12 amino acids. The table came from immunoSEQ multiplex PCR; TCRdb's copy has only in-frame clones and leaves some out. The sample has a few hundred thousand clones; 70% to 90% are singletons.

The input for sequencing was peripheral blood, taken in a trial of Ad26.COV2.S vaccine versus placebo. The J gene is TRBJ2-7, the V gene TRBV11-2; 7 bases agree with TRBD1. The receptor was isolated from a person between 18 and 59 years old who received the Ad26.COV2.S COVID-19 vaccine or a placebo. CDR3 bases: TGTGCCAGCAGCTCCGACAGGGCCGAGCAGTACTTC. It codes for CASSSDRAEQYF. The full variable domain, rest sourced from reference TRBV11-2 and TRBJ2-7, is EAGVAQSPRYKIIEKRQSVAFWCNPISGHATLYWYQQILGQGPKLLIQFQNNGVVDDSQLPKDRFSAERLKGVDSTLKIQPAKLEDSAVYLCASSSDRAEQYFGPGTRLTVT.